These 11 T cell receptor beta chains came from one sample sequenced in a study of blood T cells in healthy people across ages. The use of a sample-barcoded 5' primer and a J-beta primer mix characterized a second PCR of 7 to 11 cycles. TCRdb fed the 5' RACE reads into MiXCR, producing one record per CDR3 protein. The sample includes roughly 410,000 distinct CDR3 sequences, 52% of them seen just once. Input material: blood. The receptors were sampled from a man in his fifties or sixties in good health.

Only a few counts were recorded for this clonotype. The CDR3, as DNA: TGTGCCAGCAGTTTCGGGAACACCCTCCACTTT. Translating it yields CASSFGNTLHF. This rearrangement joins TRBV28 to TRBJ1-6; D is uncertain. Germline lookup yields CDR1 MDHEN and CDR2 SYDVKM. The CDR3 runs to 11 residues. Deletions cut 3 bases from V and 14 bases from J, with 8 bases between.

The rearrangement joins TRBV11-2 to TRBJ2-7; TRBD2 agrees at 7 bases. CDR3 length: 15 residues. The V and J ends lost 1 base and 7 bases, in that order; junction bases with no gene match: 10. The germline gives CDR1 SGHAT, CDR2 FQNNGV. Here the CDR3 reads CASSLVRAAAGEQYF. The CDR3 DNA is TGTGCCAGCAGCTTAGTAAGGGCGGCAGCGGGGGAGCAGTACTTC.

This sequence joins TRBV10-3 and TRBJ2-4, with D hard to call. The closer fit of TRBJ2-7 to the DNA end suggests the J call may be wrong. Germline-derived CDR1 and CDR2 are ENHRY and SYGVKD. The CDR3 length is 14 residues. This chain's CDR3 is CAVGGELSSYEQYF. The CDR3 DNA reads as TGTGCCGTCGGTGGAGAACTGTCCTCCTACGAGCAGTACTTC.

This clonotype has only a few counts. The chain uses TRBV3-1 and TRBJ2-7; D perhaps matches TRBD2 (5 bases). CDR3 length equals 14 residues. CDR1 and CDR2 (germline): LGHDT, YNNKEL (reference sequence). V was clipped by 1 base and J by 0 bases, with 7 bases between them. The CDR3 region is CASSQGTGSYEQYF. CDR3 in DNA: TGTGCCAGCAGCCAAGGGACTGGCTCCTACGAGCAGTACTTC.

J is TRBJ2-6 and V is TRBV20-1, with D unclear. The germline V gene encodes CDR1 DFQATT and CDR2 SNEGSKA (reference sequence). CDR3 length: 14 amino acids. V gave up 2 bases and J gave up 4 bases, with 9 bases separating them. This CDR3 reads CSARQLSGANVLTF. The CDR3 coding sequence is TGCAGTGCTAGACAGCTTTCCGGGGCCAACGTCCTGACTTTC.

On this clonotype itself: This sequence may be a read error, since a much larger clone differs from it by one base. The V gene is TRBV5-1, the J gene TRBJ2-3; a possible D gene is TRBD1 (6 bases). Per germline, CDR1 SGHRS and CDR2 YFSETQ. The CDR3 sequence is 15 residues long. Here the CDR3 reads CASSPQGFRTGTQYF. For the CDR3, the DNA is TGCGCCAGCAGCCCCCAGGGGTTCCGCACAGGTACGCAGTATTTT. Full variable domain (outside the CDR3, taken from reference TRBV5-1 and TRBJ2-3): KAGVTQTPRYLIKTRGQQVTLSCSPISGHRSVSWYQQTPGQGLQFLFEYFSETQRNKGNFPGRFSGRQFSNSRSEMNVSTLELGDSALYLCASSPQGFRTGTQYFGPGTRLTVL.

This clonotype appeared once. A much larger clone sits a single nucleotide away, making a read error possible. The CDR3 sequence: CARSLRGPYEQYF. The CDR3 nucleotides read TGTGCCAGGAGCTTAAGAGGGCCCTACGAGCAGTACTTC. The chain is built from TRBV11-2 and TRBJ2-7; D is perhaps TRBD2 (5 bases). CDR1 is SGHAT, CDR2 FQNNGV, per germline. This CDR3 is built from 13 residues.

The V and J genes are TRBV7-2 and TRBJ1-5, with TRBD1 matching over 7 bases. The CDR3 spans 13 residues. Germline CDR1 reads SGHTA; CDR2 reads FQGNSA. The trim removed 5 bases at V and 5 bases at J, leaving 3 bases unmatched. CDR3 protein: CASSRDSDQPQHF. DNA for the CDR3: TGTGCCAGCAGCCGGGACAGCGATCAGCCCCAGCATTTT.

This clonotype was seen more than once but under ten times. The chain combines TRBV7-3 with TRBJ2-7, with D tentatively TRBD2 (7 bases). V was trimmed by 4 bases and J by 6 bases, leaving 16 bases between them. This CDR3 region has 14 residues. Germline V gene sequence: CDR1 SGHTA, CDR2 FQGTGA. CDR3 DNA sequence: TGTGCCAGCAGCTCACGAGGGGGGGGACTCGAGCAGTACTTC. It translates to CASSSRGGGLEQYF. The whole variable domain, filled in from reference TRBV7-3 and TRBJ2-7, reads GAGVSQTPSNKVTEKGKYVELRCDPISGHTALYWYRQSLGQGPEFLIYFQGTGAADDSGLPNDRFFAVRPEGSVSTLKIQRTERGDSAVYLCASSSRGGGLEQYFGPGTRLTVT.

V and J are TRBV11-2 and TRBJ2-1; the D is unclear. Germline V CDR1 and CDR2: SGHAT, FQNNGV. This CDR3 spans 12 amino acids. Trimming took 3 bases from V and 14 from J, leaving 14 bases between them. The CDR3 loop is CASSLFAPPEFF. CDR3 sequence (DNA): TGTGCCAGCAGCTTGTTCGCCCCTCCGGAGTTCTTC.

The chain uses TRBV7-9 and TRBJ2-5, with D hard to call. Germline CDR1 reads SEHNR; CDR2 reads FQNEAQ (reference sequence). V lost 3 bases, J lost 1 base, and 12 bases lay in between. The CDR3 covers 15 residues. The CDR3 loop reads CASSLVKNSQETQYF. CDR3 coding DNA: TGTGCCAGCAGCTTGGTAAAAAACTCCCAAGAGACCCAGTACTTC.